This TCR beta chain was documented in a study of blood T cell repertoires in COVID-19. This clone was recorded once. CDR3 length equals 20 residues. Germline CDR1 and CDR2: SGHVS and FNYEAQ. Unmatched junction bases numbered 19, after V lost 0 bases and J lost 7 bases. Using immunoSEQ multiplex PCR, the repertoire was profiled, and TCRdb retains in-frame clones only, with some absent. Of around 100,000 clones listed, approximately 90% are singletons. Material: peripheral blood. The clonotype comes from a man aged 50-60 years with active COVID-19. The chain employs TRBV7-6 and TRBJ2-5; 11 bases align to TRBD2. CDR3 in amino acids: CASSLAPPASGGTRQGTQYF. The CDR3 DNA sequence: TGTGCCAGCAGCTTAGCCCCTCCGGCTAGCGGGGGGACCCGGCAGGGGACCCAGTACTTC.